These T cell receptor beta chains were read from a single sample in a study of T cells in Graves' hyperthyroidism and ophthalmopathy. TCRdb re-called the multiplex PCR reads with MiXCR, one entry per CDR3 protein. This sample yields a few hundred thousand distinct CDR3 sequences, of which approximately 18% are seen a single time; about 38% belongs to the top ten. The sequencing input was blood. The receptors here all came from a man between 18 and 35 years old with Graves' ophthalmopathy. CDR3s include the opening cysteine and the closing phenylalanine or tryptophan.

TRBJ2-7 | TRBV20-1 | CSAIRDGSYEQYF
TRBJ1-1 | TRBV6-1 | CASSVGQLEAFF
TRBJ1-1 | TRBV6-1 | CAAKGGARTEAFF
TRBJ2-7 | TRBV5-1 | CASRIDAYEQYF
TRBJ1-6 | TRBV6-5 | CASSFGGLNSPLHF
TRBJ1-5 | TRBV10-3 | CAIRKDREGQPQHF
TRBJ1-2 | TRBV12-3/TRBV12-4 | CASSYPGVNGYTF
TRBJ1-1 | TRBV18 | CASSPSGQEAFF
TRBJ1-1 | TRBV6-1 | CASRRGPGTEAFF
TRBJ2-3 | TRBV3-1 | CASSQGGSGGAADTQYF
TRBJ1-6 | TRBV20-1 | CSARDGGGQSSYNSPLHF
TRBJ1-6 | TRBV13 | CASSLGEAESYNSPLHF
TRBJ2-2 | TRBV7-6 | CASSFPGGVPGELFF